A single sample gave rise to the 25 T cell receptor beta chains below, sequenced in a study of T cells in women clearing cervical HPV infection. The table came from immunoSEQ multiplex PCR; TCRdb's copy has only in-frame clones and leaves some out. The data include about 33,000 clones; the top ten clones carry 1.7%. The specimen sequenced was blood buffy coat. These receptor sequences come from a woman between 18 and 75 years old with a cervical HPV16 infection that either progressed to CIN3+ or cleared (not recorded which).

Regarding this clone: The read is 3 residues too short to cover the CDR3 end, so that end is filled in from the germline J gene. This chain joins TRBV2 and TRBJ1-6; D is possibly TRBD1 (6 bases). The V gene's germline CDR1 is SNHLY and CDR2 FYNNEI. The ends were cut back, 11 bases at V and 4 bases at J, with 15 bases in the middle. The CDR3 has 14 amino acids. The covered CDR3 bases are TGTGCCGGCAATCCTGGACAGTATAATTCACCC. As protein: CAGNPGQYNSP. The CDR3 reads in full as CAGNPGQYNSPLHF. The whole variable domain, remainder taken from reference TRBV2 and TRBJ1-6, is EPEVTQTPSHQVTQMGQEVILRCVPISNHLYFYWYRQILGQKVEFLVSFYNNEISEKSEIFDDQFSVERPDGSNFTLKIRSTKLEDSAMYFCAGNPGQYNSPLHFGNGTRLTVT.

CDR3 loop: CASGRDSVNQPQHF. The covered CDR3 bases are TGTGCTAGTGGGCGGGACAGCGTTAATCAGCCC. This chain uses TRBV12-5 with TRBJ1-5; the match to TRBD1 covers 7 bases. The sequenced fragment ends 3 residues before the CDR3 boundary, so the rest is inferred from the germline J gene. V dropped 6 bases and J dropped 4; count of bases not matched to a gene: 6. The germline gives CDR1 LGHNT, CDR2 FRNRAP. The CDR3 extends over 14 amino acids.

As concerns this clone: Read sequence stops 3 residues before the CDR3 end, and the germline J gene provides the missing end. This sequence joins TRBV7-2 and TRBJ1-2, with 9 bases matching TRBD1. This CDR3 is 13 amino acids long. CDR1 SGHTA and CDR2 FQGNSA come from the germline V gene. The junction had 2 bases not matched to a gene; V was cut back by 5 bases and J by 4 bases. The DNA read from the CDR3 is TGTGCCAGCAGCCGGGACAGGGCCTATGGC. This encodes CASSRDRAYG. The entire CDR3 is CASSRDRAYGYTF. The full variable domain, its missing parts supplied by reference TRBV7-2 and TRBJ1-2, is GAGVSQSPSNKVTEKGKDVELRCDPISGHTALYWYRQSLGQGLEFLIYFQGNSAPDKSGLPSDRFSAERTGGSVSTLTIQRTQQEDSAVYLCASSRDRAYGYTFGSGTRLTVV.

A note on this clone: Read coverage stops 3 residues before the CDR3 terminus; the germline J gene supplies the remainder. The chain carries TRBV20-1 and TRBJ2-7, with 11 nucleotides matching TRBD1. Trimming removed 3 bases from V and 5 bases from J; junction bases left unmatched: 6. The CDR3 extends over 14 amino acids. The germline gives CDR1 DFQATT, CDR2 SNEGSKA (reference sequence). Incomplete CDR3 DNA: TGCAGTGCTAGCCCGGGACAGGGGGACAACGAG. This sequence encodes CSASPGQGDNE. The whole CDR3 protein is CSASPGQGDNEQYF.

Concerning this clone: The read ends 3 residues early relative to the CDR3; the germline J gene fills the gap. This rearrangement joins TRBV5-4 to TRBJ1-1; 9 nucleotides match TRBD1. After removal of 4 bases from V and 5 bases from J, the junction contained 6 bases not matched to a gene. From germline, CDR1 is SGHNT and CDR2 YYREEE (reference sequence). This CDR3 has 14 amino acids. The CDR3 is CASSRGQGRTEAFF. The part of the CDR3 DNA that was read is TGTGCCAGCAGCCGCGGACAGGGGAGGACTGAA.

Note on this clone: The CDR3 end is not reached by the read, which stops 3 residues before it; the germline J gene fills it in. V usage is TRBV20-1 and J usage is TRBJ2-1; D unclear. The V gene lost 7 bases and the J gene lost 1 base, with 11 bases spanning the gap. Per germline, CDR1 DFQATT and CDR2 SNEGSKA (reference sequence). This CDR3 region has 13 residues. CDR3 in amino acids: CSVSEGSYNEQFF. The CDR3 bases that were read are TGCAGTGTTTCGGAAGGGTCCTACAATGAG.

As for this clone: The read finishes 3 residues shy of the CDR3 end, and the germline J gene is used to complete it. This chain joins TRBV6-1 and TRBJ1-5, with D unresolved. Looked up from germline, CDR1 is MNHNS and CDR2 is SASEGT. The V and J ends lost 1 base and 0 bases respectively, with 7 bases between them. The CDR3 extends over 15 amino acids. CDR3 DNA (partial): TGTGCCAGCAGTGAAGGGCGGGTTAGCAATCAGCCC. This translates into CASSEGRVSNQP. The whole CDR3 is CASSEGRVSNQPQHF.

Concerning this clone: The read stops 3 residues short of the end of the CDR3; the missing end is completed from the germline J gene. V gene TRBV13 combines with J gene TRBJ2-1; TRBD2 matches at 12 bases. Germline CDR1 PRHDT, CDR2 FYEKMQ (reference sequence). The CDR3 extends over 18 amino acids. The J segment lost 4 bases and the V segment lost 0 bases, leaving 7 bases of the junction unmatched. The CDR3 region is CASSLGLAGGPGYNEQFF. Incomplete CDR3 DNA: TGTGCCAGCAGCTTAGGCCTAGCGGGGGGGCCGGGTTACAATGAG.

Concerning this clone itself: The read terminates 3 residues ahead of where the CDR3 ends, so the germline J gene completes it. The chain joins TRBV18 to TRBJ1-2, with D maybe TRBD1 (6 bases). The CDR3 sequence is 12 residues long. The germline gives CDR1 KGHSH, CDR2 LQKENI. CDR3 protein: CASSPGQYDYTF. The CDR3 DNA, read in part, is TGTGCCAGCTCACCAGGACAGTACGAC. Combining the CDR3 with reference TRBV18 and TRBJ1-2 gives the whole variable domain NAGVMQNPRHLVRRRGQEARLRCSPMKGHSHVYWYRQLPEEGLKFMVYLQKENIIDESGMPKERFSAEFPKEGPSILRIQQVVRGDSAAYFCASSPGQYDYTFGSGTRLTVV.

About this clone itself: The missing CDR3 end, 3 residues past where the read stops, is filled in from the germline J gene. V usage is TRBV7-9 and J usage is TRBJ1-1; a possible D gene is TRBD1 (5 bases). The V end was cut by 5 bases, the J end by 4 bases, with 11 bases between. The length of the CDR3 is 13 residues. Germline V CDR1 and CDR2: SEHNR, FQNEAQ (reference sequence). The CDR3 DNA, read in part, is TGTGCCAGCAGCCAGAGGGGCGGCACTGAA. Translated, it gives CASSQRGGTE. The whole CDR3 reads CASSQRGGTEAFF.

Notes on this clone: The CDR3 end lies 3 residues beyond the end of the read and is filled in from the germline J gene. The V and J genes are TRBV7-6 and TRBJ1-2; D not resolved. The CDR3 has 14 residues. Between the trimmed V and J ends, which lost 10 bases and 1 base, there was a span of 16 bases. The germline gives CDR1 SGHVS, CDR2 FNYEAQ. The CDR3 sequence is CATSPGEGNYGYTF. Incomplete CDR3 DNA: TGTGCCACCTCACCCGGGGAGGGTAACTATGGC.

Details on this clone: The sequence runs out 3 residues before the end of the CDR3; the remainder is reconstructed from the germline J gene. The rearrangement joins TRBV20-1 to TRBJ2-1; perhaps TRBD2 as D (5 bases). The germline gives CDR1 DFQATT, CDR2 SNEGSKA (reference sequence). The V and J ends lost 3 bases and 5 bases respectively, with 14 bases between them. The CDR3 contains 14 residues. The part of the CDR3 DNA that was read is TGCAGTGCTAGGTACGGACTGGCTGACAATGAG. This gives the protein CSARYGLADNE. The whole CDR3 sequence reads CSARYGLADNEQFF.

With respect to this clone: The sequenced fragment ends 3 residues before the CDR3 boundary, so the rest is inferred from the germline J gene. The chain recombines TRBV5-1 with TRBJ1-5; weak D call: TRBD1 (5 bases). Trimming pared 1 base from V and 0 bases from J, leaving 11 bases between. The CDR3 is 16 residues long. CDR1 SGHRS and CDR2 YFSETQ come from the germline V gene. The CDR3 protein is CASSLSQGNSNQPQHF. The DNA read from the CDR3 is TGCGCCAGCAGCTTGAGCCAGGGAAATAGCAATCAGCCC.

With regard to this clone: The read terminates 3 residues ahead of where the CDR3 ends, so the germline J gene completes it. The chain combines TRBV28 with TRBJ2-7; 7 bases are shared with TRBD1. Germline V gene data show CDR1 as MDHEN and CDR2 as SYDVKM. Trimming cost V 10 bases and J 1 base; bases outside gene matches: 4. The length of the CDR3 is 12 residues. The CDR3 DNA, read in part, is TGTGCCACCAAGGGACAGTCCTACGAG. It specifies CATKGQSYE. The whole CDR3 is CATKGQSYEQYF.

Remarks on this clone: The CDR3 end is not reached by the read, which stops 3 residues before it; the germline J gene fills it in. The chain employs TRBV18 and TRBJ1-2; 10 nucleotides line up with TRBD1. The length of the CDR3 is 13 residues. Germline CDR1 reads KGHSH; CDR2 reads LQKENI. Trimming removed 5 bases from V and 6 bases from J; junction bases left unmatched: 3. The DNA read from the CDR3 is TGTGCCAGCTCAGGCGGGACAGGGGATGGC. Amino acids: CASSGGTGDG. The full CDR3 protein reads CASSGGTGDGYTF.

As to this clone: The CDR3 end falls 3 residues outside the read, so it is completed with the germline J gene. The chain employs TRBV18 and TRBJ2-3, with D unresolved. Trimming removed 4 bases at V and 3 bases at J, with 11 bases between. This CDR3 has 14 residues. Germline V lookup: CDR1 KGHSH, CDR2 LQKENI. The CDR3 sequence is CASSLRGTTDTQYF. The DNA read from the CDR3 is TGTGCCAGCTCACTACGCGGTACGACAGATACG.

Remarks on this clone: The read stops 3 residues short of the end of the CDR3; the missing end is completed from the germline J gene. The chain uses TRBV7-6 and TRBJ2-2; D is perhaps TRBD1 (5 bases). Germline V gene data show CDR1 as SGHVS and CDR2 as FNYEAQ. This CDR3 comprises 18 residues. This CDR3 is CASSSTGPIFSGANVLFF. The sequenced part of the CDR3 DNA is TGTGCCAGCAGTTCAACCGGGCCGATATTCTCTGGGGCCAACGTG.

Details on this clone: The read terminates 3 residues ahead of where the CDR3 ends, so the germline J gene completes it. The V gene is TRBV19, the J gene TRBJ1-5, with D tentatively TRBD1 (5 bases). V was cut by 11 bases and J by 1 base, with 9 bases left in between. The CDR3 runs 12 residues. In germline, CDR1 is LNHDA, CDR2 SQIVND (reference sequence). The DNA read from the CDR3 is TGTGCCGCCCGGGGGAGCAATCAGCCC. Its protein is CAARGSNQP. The CDR3 in full is CAARGSNQPQHF. Full variable domain (remainder filled in from reference TRBV19 and TRBJ1-5): DGGITQSPKYLFRKEGQNVTLSCEQNLNHDAMYWYRQDPGQGLRLIYYSQIVNDFQKGDIAEGYSVSREKKESFPLTVTSAQKNPTAFYLCAARGSNQPQHFGDGTRLSIL.

With regard to this clone: The CDR3 extends 3 residues past the end of the read, so its final part is completed from the germline J gene. The chain uses TRBV5-4 and TRBJ2-2, with 8 bases identical to TRBD2. The CDR3 totals 16 residues. Germline V gives CDR1 SGHNT, CDR2 YYREEE (reference sequence). J gave up 1 base and V 5 bases, and 7 bases lay outside the gene matches. The CDR3 loop reads CASRGSGDLNTGELFF. CDR3 DNA (partial): TGTGCCAGCAGGGGTAGCGGGGACCTGAACACCGGGGAG.

About this clone itself: Coverage ceases 3 residues before the CDR3 finishes, and the germline J gene fills in the end. The V gene is TRBV13, the J gene TRBJ2-1; 11 bases are a match to TRBD2. The ends lost 6 bases at V and 1 base at J; junction bases unmatched: 11. Germline loops: CDR1 PRHDT, CDR2 FYEKMQ (reference sequence). This CDR3 is built from 18 residues. The CDR3 sequence is CASSQRLAGLRSYNEQFF. The sequenced CDR3 bases are TGTGCCAGCAGTCAAAGACTAGCGGGGTTGAGGTCCTACAATGAG.

The CDR3 reads CSASGQLHGYTF. CDR3 bases read: TGCAGTGCTAGTGGACAGCTCCATGGC. The chain links TRBV20-1 to TRBJ1-2; possible D gene TRBD1, 6 bases. The sequence runs out 3 residues before the end of the CDR3; the remainder is reconstructed from the germline J gene. The CDR3 is made up of 12 amino acids. The V and J ends lost 3 bases and 6 bases respectively, with 11 bases between them. Germline V CDR1 and CDR2: DFQATT, SNEGSKA (reference sequence).

For this clone: The CDR3 is cut off 3 residues early in the read; its end comes from the germline J gene. This chain connects TRBV19 to TRBJ2-2; the D gene is possibly TRBD1 (6 bases). The CDR3 contains 16 residues. Germline V CDR1 and CDR2: LNHDA, SQIVND (reference sequence). The covered CDR3 bases are TGTGCCAGTAGATCGACAGGAGTTGCAACTAATGAAAAG. This gives the protein CASRSTGVATNEK. The CDR3 reads in full as CASRSTGVATNEKLFF. Full variable domain (remainder filled in from reference TRBV19 and TRBJ2-2): DGGITQSPKYLFRKEGQNVTLSCEQNLNHDAMYWYRQDPGQGLRLIYYSQIVNDFQKGDIAEGYSVSREKKESFPLTVTSAQKNPTAFYLCASRSTGVATNEKLFFGEGSRLTVL.

The part of the CDR3 DNA that was read is TGTGCCAGCAGACCGGGACTAGCCCCCACCGGGGAG. It yields the protein CASRPGLAPTGE. The full CDR3 reads CASRPGLAPTGELFF. The V gene is TRBV6-2 or TRBV6-3, the J gene TRBJ2-2, with TRBD2 matching 9 bases. The read ends 3 residues before the CDR3 terminus; that terminus is restored from the germline J gene. After removal of 6 bases from V and 4 bases from J, the junction contained 6 bases not matched to a gene. The CDR3 consists of 15 residues. Germline CDR1 reads MNHEY; CDR2 reads SVGEGT.

A word on this clone: The read halts 3 residues ahead of the CDR3 end, with the missing end drawn from the germline J gene. V is TRBV20-1 and J is TRBJ2-1; D not certain. V was clipped by 1 base and J by 7 bases, with 5 bases between them. The CDR3 is 11 amino acids. CDR1 is DFQATT, CDR2 SNEGSKA, per germline (reference sequence). CDR3 loop: CSARALNEQFF. The sequenced CDR3 bases are TGCAGTGCTAGAGCCCTAAATGAG.

Comment on this clone: Read sequence stops 3 residues before the CDR3 end, and the germline J gene provides the missing end. The chain carries TRBV19 and TRBJ1-1; weak D call: TRBD1 (5 bases). This CDR3 contains 16 residues. V lost 3 bases and J 1 base, leaving 15 bases between the germline ends. Germline V gene data show CDR1 as LNHDA and CDR2 as SQIVND (reference sequence). The CDR3 bases that were read are TGTGCCAGTAGTATCGGATCAGGGATCCCGAACACTGAA. The encoded protein is CASSIGSGIPNTE. The entire CDR3 sequence reads CASSIGSGIPNTEAFF.